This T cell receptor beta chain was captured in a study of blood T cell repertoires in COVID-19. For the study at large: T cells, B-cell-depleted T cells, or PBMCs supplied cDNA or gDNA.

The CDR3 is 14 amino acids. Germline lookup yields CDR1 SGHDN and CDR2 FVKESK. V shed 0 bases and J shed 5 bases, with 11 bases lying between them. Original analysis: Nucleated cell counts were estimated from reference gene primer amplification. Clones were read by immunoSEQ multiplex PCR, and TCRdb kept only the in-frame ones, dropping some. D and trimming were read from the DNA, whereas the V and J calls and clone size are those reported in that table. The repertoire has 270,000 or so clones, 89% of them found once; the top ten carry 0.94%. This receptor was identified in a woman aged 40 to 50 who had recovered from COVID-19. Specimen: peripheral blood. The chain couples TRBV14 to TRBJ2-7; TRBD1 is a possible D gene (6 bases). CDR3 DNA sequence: TGTGCCAGCAGCCAAGAGGTGTGGGGGCACGAGCAGTACTTC. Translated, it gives CASSQEVWGHEQYF.